The T cell receptor (beta chain) described here comes from a study of identical twins (dated by TCRdb to 2015 to 2016). As for the study more broadly: TCR alpha and beta repertoires from monozygotic twins, unrelated adults of various ages and cord blood were deep-sequenced to test whether fetal clonotypes persist. To rule out contamination, replicate twin experiments were performed at different times with different library preparation protocols. Beyond this particular receptor, the publication reports: Abundant cord blood beta clonotypes carried fewer insertions; young adult naive repertoires showed a weaker similar trend, while memory repertoires showed none. Compared with coincidental sharing between unrelated individuals, out-of-frame TCR alpha sequences shared between twins had an excess of sequences with low generation probability. Excess twin sharing in beta out-of-frame sequences was weaker because fewer shared sequences lowered the signal-to-noise ratio. Invariant T cells such as MAIT and iNKT could partly confound zero-insertion analyses, although diverse VJ usage argued against such confounding for most clonotypes. In monozygotic twins, recombination models systematically underestimated out-of-frame TCR alpha sharing, but the models matched the sharing seen between unrelated individuals. Because the same donors could not be followed over many years, the conclusions depended on cross-sectional statistical analysis.

The library was obtained by 5' RACE. Sequencer: Illumina HiSeq 2000. Template switching introduced a universal primer binding site; the final cDNA contained a unique molecular identifier, enabling accurate counting of TCR cDNA molecules. Specific primers in the conserved constant-segment region were used to synthesize first-strand cDNA for TCR alpha and beta chains. To control for contamination, every cDNA library carried two barcodes: a SMART-Mk sample barcode plus Illumina barcodes. Two successive PCR steps introduced TruSeq adapter sequences along with Illumina sample barcodes. The TCR alpha and beta cDNA libraries were sequenced on the Illumina HiSeq platform using custom primers. On the study's bioinformatics: MiGEC processed the raw reads to extract unique molecular identifiers, while MiXCR was used to determine the CDR3 positions. Recombination models were inferred per individual with the repgenHMM and IGoR tools using an EM algorithm. The tcR package in R was used for shared clonotype analysis, with sharing normalized by the product of cloneset sizes. To study raw recombination free of thymic and clonal selection effects, out-of-frame nonproductive sequences were analyzed. Using fastp trimming at Q25 and MiXCR clonotype assembly, TCRdb reanalyzed the public sequencing data and kept in-frame beta chains. Records with the same CDR3 protein are collapsed into one entry carrying the most frequent genes and DNA. These V and J calls are TCRdb output, not the study's own analysis. The sample table records approximately 1.8 million distinct CDR3 sequences; about 32% of these occur just once. The top ten clonotypes cover more than 0.25% of the sample.

A word on this clonotype: Its antigen has not been determined. No much larger clone is present one base from it, and per-base qualities are unavailable.

All donors were healthy Caucasians. The sample consisted of cord blood. This receptor was obtained from a newborn girl in good health.

The DNA sequence is TGTGCCAGCAGTTTATTCAGTCGGGGGGCTCATGAAAAACTGTTTTTT. It translates to CASSLFSRGAHEKLFF. Recombination linked TRBV12-3 or TRBV12-4 to TRBJ1-4; the D region possibly corresponds to TRBD1 (6 bases align). The CDR3 numbers 16 residues from cysteine through phenylalanine. The DNA shown is the 48-base CDR3, in frame from base 1. Trimming removed 2 bases from V and 6 bases from J, leaving 16 bases between the germline ends.